Listed below are T cell receptor beta chains from one sample, sequenced in a study of blood T cell repertoires in COVID-19. The data were produced by immunoSEQ multiplex PCR, yet TCRdb's version contains in-frame clones alone and is incomplete. The sample records about 110,000 clones, approximately 90% being singletons. Input material: peripheral blood. All receptors come from a woman in her 50s with acute or convalescent COVID-19. Both conserved end residues are part of each CDR3. A D gene is named only where the DNA matches it firmly. Clone size is stated in some rows and not others, as once, few, many or a class when expanded.

TRBJ2-5,TRBD1,.,TRBV19,CASSIEGQGPGETQYF,TGTGCCAGTAGTATAGAGGGACAGGGGCCGGGGGAGACCCAGTACTTC
TRBJ2-1,.,.,TRBV12-3/TRBV12-4,CASSPPKFF,TGTGCCAGCAGTCCCCCAAAGTTCTTC
TRBJ1-2,.,.,TRBV6-5,CASSTQGVGYGYTF,TGTGCCAGCAGTACACAGGGAGTCGGGTATGGCTACACCTTC
TRBJ1-1,.,.,TRBV28,CASTRGWDTEAFF,TGTGCCAGCACCAGGGGTTGGGACACTGAAGCTTTCTTT
TRBJ2-4,TRBD1,.,TRBV7-2,CASSQDRGANIQYF,TGTGCCAGCAGCCAGGACAGGGGTGCAAACATTCAGTACTTC
TRBJ2-1,TRBD2,.,TRBV7-3,CASSLGLAGGSSYNEQFF,TGTGCCAGCAGCTTAGGACTAGCGGGGGGGAGCTCCTACAATGAGCAGTTCTTC
TRBJ2-5,.,once,TRBV7-3,CASSSTGVPKETQYF,TGTGCCAGCAGCTCCACGGGGGTCCCTAAAGAGACCCAGTACTTC
TRBJ2-7,TRBD1,.,TRBV15,CATSRRTGRDEQYF,TGTGCCACCAGCAGAAGGACAGGGAGAGACGAGCAGTACTTC
TRBJ1-5,TRBD1,.,TRBV28,CASSLGTGIFQPQHF,TGTGCCAGCAGTTTAGGGACAGGGATCTTCCAGCCCCAGCATTTT
TRBJ1-1,.,.,TRBV12-3/TRBV12-4,CASKDNQNTEAFF,TGTGCCAGCAAGGACAACCAGAACACTGAAGCTTTCTTT
TRBJ1-2,.,.,TRBV28,CASSSTGSYGYTF,TGTGCCAGCAGTTCCACAGGGAGCTATGGCTACACCTTC
TRBJ1-2,.,once,TRBV27,CASSSSRARVFYYGYTF,TGTGCCAGCAGTTCCTCCCGAGCCAGGGTGTTTTACTATGGCTACACCTTC
TRBJ2-1,TRBD2,.,TRBV4-1,CASTLEASGGGNEQFF,TGCGCCAGCACCCTCGAGGCGAGCGGGGGGGGGAATGAGCAGTTCTTC
TRBJ2-1,.,.,TRBV7-9,CASSSSGAYNEQFF,TGTGCCAGCAGCTCGTCGGGAGCCTACAATGAGCAGTTCTTC